The clone carrying this TCR beta chain came up once. The CDR3 has 13 residues. Germline CDR1 and CDR2: MNHEY and SVGAGI. With 6 bases removed from V and 2 bases from J, the gap between germline ends came to 8 bases. These data are taken from a study of blood T cell repertoires in COVID-19. Study processing details: It was from reference gene primer amplification that nucleated cell counts were estimated. Libraries were prepared by immunoSEQ multiplex PCR; TCRdb keeps only in-frame clonotypes and omits some of them. That table gives V, J and clone size, and the DNA gave D and trimming. The data show some 73,000 clones, about 80% seen once.

The sample taken for sequencing was peripheral blood. This chain connects TRBV6-5 to TRBJ1-5; D perhaps matches TRBD1 (5 bases). The TCR was taken from a human donor in a cohort sampled during active COVID-19. CDR3 region: CASRARGNQPQHF. In DNA, the CDR3 is TGTGCCAGCAGAGCCAGGGGCAATCAGCCCCAGCATTTT.